Listed here are 30 T cell receptor beta chains from one sample, sequenced in a study of cytomegalovirus exposure and HLA in healthy donors (TCRdb year 2017). The library was made by the immunoSEQ multiplex PCR assay. For the multiplex PCR, a mixture combining 60 forward primers for TCR Vbeta segments and 13 reverse primers for TCR Jbeta segments was used. Here the immuneACCESS table is served through TCRdb, limited to in-frame sequences with V and J called. Missing clones are a known gap in these copies; in checked studies unresolved V genes cover under half, and the rest lacks a known reason. Here the sample has more than 95,000 clones; about 81% occur a single time. Approximately 1% of the sample belongs to the ten largest clones. The sequencing sample was made of PBMCs. Every receptor here comes from a woman in her 30s in good health and CMV-seronegative.

J is TRBJ2-3 and V is TRBV19; TRBD2 agrees at 9 bases. The germline V gene has CDR1 LNHDA and CDR2 SQIVND (reference sequence). After removal of 9 bases from V and 5 bases from J, the junction contained 12 bases not matched to a gene. The CDR3 loop spans 15 amino acids. CDR3 loop: CASKEASGARDTQYF. CDR3 in DNA: TGTGCCAGCAAGGAGGCTAGCGGGGCTAGAGATACGCAGTATTTT.

This clone occurred a few times. The rearrangement uses TRBV11-3 and TRBJ2-1; 8 nucleotides line up with TRBD2. This CDR3 region has 14 residues. Trimming at V came to 5 bases and at J to 6 bases, leaving 6 bases not matched to a gene. Germline V gene lookup returns CDR1 SGHNT and CDR2 YENEEA. In DNA, the CDR3 is TGTGCCAGCAGCCTAACCAGCGGGAGCAATGAGCAGTTCTTC. This codes for CASSLTSGSNEQFF.

This clone has a single count. The chain has TRBV5-5 and TRBJ1-2, with TRBD1 as a possible D gene (6 bases). Looked up from germline, CDR1 is SGHKS and CDR2 is YYEKEE (reference sequence). The V gene lost 4 bases and the J gene lost 2 bases, with 12 bases spanning the gap. This CDR3 is built from 14 residues. This chain's CDR3 is CASSPSQGNYGYTF. In nucleotides, the CDR3 is TGTGCCAGCAGCCCCTCGCAGGGGAACTATGGCTACACCTTC.

This CDR3 is CATLTVSGGTSYNEQFF. CDR3 in DNA: TGTGCCACCCTGACGGTTAGCGGGGGGACCTCCTACAATGAGCAGTTCTTC. The chain recombines TRBV2 with TRBJ2-1; 10 nucleotides match TRBD2. V lost 10 bases to trimming and J lost 0 bases; unmatched junction nucleotides: 12. The CDR3 has 17 residues. Germline loops: CDR1 SNHLY, CDR2 FYNNEI.

The chain joins TRBV11-2 to TRBJ2-1; maybe TRBD2 (7 bases). The V and J ends lost 4 bases and 7 bases respectively, with 20 bases between them. The CDR3 loop spans 16 amino acids. The germline V gene has CDR1 SGHAT and CDR2 FQNNGV. The CDR3 sequence: CASSSPSGGSWNEQFF. The CDR3 DNA follows: TGTGCCAGCAGCTCACCGTCGGGGGGCAGTTGGAATGAGCAGTTCTTC.

The chain is built from TRBV6-6 and TRBJ1-1, with 7 bases matching TRBD1. The junction had 9 bases not matched to a gene; V was cut back by 5 bases and J by 6 bases. This CDR3 has 14 amino acids. Germline CDR1 is MNHNY and CDR2 is SVGAGI (reference sequence). The CDR3 bases are TGTGCCAGCAGTCTAGGACAGGTAAACGCTGAAGCTTTCTTT. It encodes CASSLGQVNAEAFF.

This chain links TRBV5-1 with TRBJ2-1; no clear D. Germline V gives CDR1 SGHRS, CDR2 YFSETQ. The CDR3 extends over 16 amino acids. Trimming removed 4 bases from V and 0 bases from J, with 14 bases in between. CDR3 sequence reads: CASSKETGSSYNEQFF. CDR3 DNA: TGCGCCAGCAGCAAAGAGACTGGGTCCTCCTACAATGAGCAGTTCTTC. Full variable domain (outside the CDR3, taken from reference TRBV5-1 and TRBJ2-1): KAGVTQTPRYLIKTRGQQVTLSCSPISGHRSVSWYQQTPGQGLQFLFEYFSETQRNKGNFPGRFSGRQFSNSRSEMNVSTLELGDSALYLCASSKETGSSYNEQFFGPGTRLTVL.

V and J are TRBV15 and TRBJ1-1; weak D call: TRBD1 (6 bases). The germline V gene encodes CDR1 LNHNV and CDR2 YYDKDF (reference sequence). Trimming removed 0 bases from V and 11 bases from J, with 13 bases in between. The CDR3 totals 13 residues. CDR3 loop: CATSRDRGGSAFF. The CDR3 DNA follows: TGTGCCACCAGCAGAGATCGAGGGGGTAGCGCTTTCTTT.

The chain is built from TRBV21-1 and TRBJ2-7; TRBD1 is the table's D call, not checked against the DNA. TRBV21-1 is a pseudogene segment. The CDR3 sequence is 14 residues long. CDR3 nucleotide sequence: TGTGCCAGCAGCAAAGGACAGGGGAGGAACGAGCAGTACTTC. It translates to CASSKGQGRNEQYF.

V usage is TRBV19 and J usage is TRBJ1-2, with D possibly being TRBD1 (5 bases). The germline V gene encodes CDR1 LNHDA and CDR2 SQIVND (reference sequence). V was shortened by 2 bases and J by 3 bases, with 13 bases between the two germline ends. CDR3 length equals 15 residues. CDR3 protein: CASSILEGADYGYTF. The CDR3 DNA reads TGTGCCAGTAGTATATTAGAAGGGGCGGACTATGGCTACACCTTC.

The V and J genes are TRBV11-1 and TRBJ1-1; D is perhaps TRBD1 (5 bases). CDR3 length: 14 residues. Trimming pared 6 bases from V and 3 bases from J, leaving 14 bases between. Germline V CDR1 and CDR2: SGHAT, FQDESV (reference sequence). DNA of the CDR3: TGTGCCAGCAGACCCGGACGGACATACACTGAAGCTTTCTTT. Its translation: CASRPGRTYTEAFF.

The rearrangement uses TRBV2 and TRBJ1-3; D is uncertain. The CDR3 contains 15 residues. Germline CDR1 is SNHLY and CDR2 is FYNNEI. Deletions cut 1 base from V and 4 bases from J, with 11 bases between. The CDR3 sequence is CASSEVPLEGNTIYF. The CDR3 coding sequence is TGTGCCAGCAGTGAAGTCCCTTTGGAGGGAAACACCATATATTTT.

The rearrangement uses TRBV7-9 and TRBJ2-1; TRBD2 agrees at 9 bases. The junction had 7 bases not matched to a gene; V was cut back by 5 bases and J by 8 bases. The CDR3 is made up of 14 amino acids. Germline CDR1 and CDR2: SEHNR and FQNEAQ (reference sequence). CDR3 sequence reads: CASSPPGLAHEQFF. In nucleotides, the CDR3 is TGTGCCAGCAGCCCTCCGGGACTAGCCCATGAGCAGTTCTTC.

V usage is TRBV13 and J usage is TRBJ2-7; 7 bases agree with TRBD2. The CDR3 is 14 amino acids. Per germline, CDR1 PRHDT and CDR2 FYEKMQ (reference sequence). Trimming took 3 bases from V and 2 from J; bases not matched to a gene: 4. CDR3 coding DNA: TGTGCCAGCAGCTTGAAGGGACTAACCTACGAGCAGTACTTC. It yields the protein CASSLKGLTYEQYF.

The chain couples TRBV6-7 to TRBJ2-7, with no clear D. TRBV6-7 is annotated as an ORF whose role is uncertain. The CDR3 runs 18 residues. Trimming pared 0 bases from V and 0 bases from J, leaving 18 bases between. CDR3: CASSYSLERRISSYEQYF. CDR3 DNA sequence: TGTGCCAGCAGTTACTCCCTGGAGCGTAGGATAAGCTCCTACGAGCAGTACTTC.

The chain is built from TRBV4-3 and TRBJ2-1, with 7 bases identical to TRBD1. The CDR3 is made up of 14 amino acids. Germline trimming cut 3 bases from V and 10 bases from J; bases unmatched to any gene: 9. CDR1 is LGHNA, CDR2 YSLEER, per germline. CDR3 DNA: TGCGCCAGCAGCCAGGAAAGACTCAGGGGGGAGCAGTTCTTC. It yields the protein CASSQERLRGEQFF.

The chain links TRBV5-1 to TRBJ2-7, with D possibly being TRBD1 (6 bases). Trimming removed 5 bases from V and 0 bases from J, with 15 bases in between. The CDR3 is 15 amino acids. The germline CDR1 and CDR2 sequences are SGHRS and YFSETQ. The CDR3 DNA reads as TGCGCCAGCAGACTTTGGGACACATCCTCCTACGAGCAGTACTTC. Translation gives CASRLWDTSSYEQYF.

This clone was seen a handful of times. V gene TRBV7-9 combines with J gene TRBJ2-2, with 13 bases aligning to TRBD2. Germline CDR1 is SEHNR and CDR2 is FQNEAQ (reference sequence). V was pared by 5 bases and J by 7 bases, with 4 bases of the junction left unmatched. This CDR3 region has 15 residues. CDR3 sequence reads: CASSTRTSGGGELFF. DNA of the CDR3: TGTGCCAGCAGCACAAGGACTAGCGGGGGCGGGGAGCTGTTTTTT.

The V call is TRBV7-3, the J call TRBJ1-1, with D perhaps TRBD1 (6 bases). Germline-derived CDR1 and CDR2 are SGHTA and FQGTGA. The CDR3 length is 14 residues. The V end lost 5 bases, the J end lost 0 bases, and 10 bases lay between the germline ends. In nucleotides, the CDR3 is TGTGCCAGCAGCGAACAGGGCCTGAACACTGAAGCTTTCTTT. This gives the protein CASSEQGLNTEAFF.

The rearrangement joins TRBV19 to TRBJ1-5, with TRBD1 matching 10 bases. Germline V gene lookup returns CDR1 LNHDA and CDR2 SQIVND (reference sequence). The V gene end was trimmed by 7 bases and the J gene end by 9 bases; junction bases not matched to a gene: 15. The CDR3 contains 16 residues. The CDR3 DNA reads as TGTGCCAGTAACACCGGGGACAGGGGCTTCGGCGGGCCCCAGCATTTT. Amino acids: CASNTGDRGFGGPQHF. Looking up the rest from reference TRBV19 and TRBJ1-5 gives the full variable domain: DGGITQSPKYLFRKEGQNVTLSCEQNLNHDAMYWYRQDPGQGLRLIYYSQIVNDFQKGDIAEGYSVSREKKESFPLTVTSAQKNPTAFYLCASNTGDRGFGGPQHFGDGTRLSIL.

This sequence joins TRBV7-2 and TRBJ2-1, with 9 positions matching TRBD2. With 4 bases clipped from V and 5 bases from J, the junction kept 15 bases outside the gene matches. This CDR3 comprises 18 residues. The germline gives CDR1 SGHTA, CDR2 FQGNSA. In DNA, the CDR3 is TGTGCCAGCAGCTCGGGCCCCCTCCTAGCGGGAATTAACAATGAGCAGTTCTTC. Translating gives CASSSGPLLAGINNEQFF.

This rearrangement joins TRBV28 to TRBJ2-5, with a possible D match to TRBD2 (5 bases). Germline values: CDR1 MDHEN, CDR2 SYDVKM. The CDR3 has 15 amino acids. With 4 bases removed from V and 6 bases from J, the gap between germline ends came to 18 bases. The CDR3 here is CASSSTSRRMKTQYF. Here the CDR3 DNA reads TGTGCCAGCAGTTCGACATCCCGGAGGATGAAGACCCAGTACTTC. The full variable domain, rest sourced from reference TRBV28 and TRBJ2-5, is DVKVTQSSRYLVKRTGEKVFLECVQDMDHENMFWYRQDPGLGLRLIYFSYDVKMKEKGDIPEGYSVSREKKERFSLILESASTNQTSMYLCASSSTSRRMKTQYFGPGTRLLVL.

The chain recombines TRBV5-1 with TRBJ1-5, with 7 bases that match TRBD1. The CDR3 spans 14 residues. J lost 2 bases, V lost 4 bases, and 3 bases had no gene match. CDR1 is SGHRS and CDR2 is YFSETQ in the germline V gene. The DNA for the CDR3 is TGCGCCAGCAGCCGGGACAGTGGCAATCAGCCCCAGCATTTT. It codes for CASSRDSGNQPQHF.

This clone was recorded a few times. The chain uses TRBV6-1 and TRBJ2-7; D might be TRBD1 (5 bases). V was cut by 8 bases and J by 7 bases, with 15 bases left in between. This CDR3 is 12 amino acids long. Germline-derived CDR1 and CDR2 are MNHNS and SASEGT. DNA for the CDR3: TGTGCCAGCTCCGAAGGGGTATTTGAGCAGTACTTC. Protein product: CASSEGVFEQYF.

The chain joins TRBV7-9 to TRBJ2-5; D possibly corresponds to TRBD1 (6 bases). Trimming removed 2 bases from V and 2 bases from J, with 12 bases in between. This CDR3 comprises 15 residues. CDR1 and CDR2 (germline): SEHNR, FQNEAQ (reference sequence). This CDR3 is CASSLWTEKQETQYF. The CDR3 nucleotides read TGTGCCAGCAGCTTATGGACAGAGAAGCAAGAGACCCAGTACTTC. Full variable domain (rest looked up from reference TRBV7-9 and TRBJ2-5): DTGVSQNPRHKITKRGQNVTFRCDPISEHNRLYWYRQTLGQGPEFLTYFQNEAQLEKSRLLSDRFSAERPKGSFSTLEIQRTEQGDSAMYLCASSLWTEKQETQYFGPGTRLLVL.

The J gene is TRBJ2-4, the V gene TRBV11-2; 7 bases are a match to TRBD2. The J segment lost 6 bases and the V segment lost 5 bases, leaving 1 base of the junction unmatched. Germline values: CDR1 SGHAT, CDR2 FQNNGV. The CDR3 sequence is 12 residues long. The CDR3 nucleotides are TGTGCCAGCAGCCCGGGGGGAAACATTCAGTACTTC. This gives the protein CASSPGGNIQYF.

V usage is TRBV5-1 and J usage is TRBJ2-7; 9 bases align to TRBD1. J lost 5 bases, V lost 3 bases, and 6 bases had no gene match. Germline V gives CDR1 SGHRS, CDR2 YFSETQ. The length of the CDR3 is 14 residues. DNA for the CDR3: TGCGCCAGCAGCTCGGGACAGGGTGGGGACGAGCAGTACTTC. Protein sequence: CASSSGQGGDEQYF.

The V call is TRBV5-1, the J call TRBJ2-3; D is perhaps TRBD1 (6 bases). Between the trimmed V and J ends, which lost 0 bases and 3 bases, there was a span of 17 bases. The CDR3 consists of 17 residues. Germline V lookup: CDR1 SGHRS, CDR2 YFSETQ. This chain's CDR3 is CASSLGYRAGSTDTQYF. The CDR3 nucleotides read TGCGCCAGCAGCTTGGGTTACAGGGCAGGTAGTACAGATACGCAGTATTTT.

The chain couples TRBV10-3 to TRBJ2-3; 7 bases align to TRBD2. Germline CDR1 is ENHRY and CDR2 is SYGVKD. Losses at the gene ends were 7 bases for V and 3 bases for J; bases not matched to a gene: 10. The length of the CDR3 is 15 residues. The CDR3 bases are TGTGCCATCAATACCGGGGGAGGGCCTACAGATACGCAGTATTTT. It translates to CAINTGGGPTDTQYF.

This chain connects TRBV6-1 to TRBJ1-4; 7 bases agree with TRBD1. Germline V CDR1 and CDR2: MNHNS, SASEGT. V shed 4 bases and J 10 bases; nucleotides not matched to a gene: 12. The length of the CDR3 is 15 residues. The CDR3 sequence is CASSVGDQGVGKLFF. CDR3 in DNA: TGTGCCAGCAGTGTAGGGGACCAGGGGGTCGGAAAACTGTTTTTT.